Presented here are 18 T cell receptor beta chains from one specimen sequenced in a study of T-cell memory formation after mild COVID-19. TCRdb passed the 5' RACE reads through MiXCR, listing each CDR3 protein once. Of 380,000 or so distinct CDR3 sequences listed, roughly 13% were seen once; the top ten hold approximately 21%. The specimen was PBMCs or a T cell subset sorted from them (not recorded which). The receptor source for this set is a man aged 18 to 30 who had mild COVID-19 (a few samples of this study predate the infection). Cell type and time point are not known.

Only a few counts were recorded for this clonotype. The V gene is TRBV7-9, the J gene TRBJ1-1; D uncertain. Germline CDR1 SEHNR, CDR2 FQNEAQ (reference sequence). V dropped 2 bases and J dropped 4 bases, with 8 bases sitting between them. The CDR3 extends over 13 amino acids. The CDR3 nucleotides are TGTGCCAGCAGCTTATTCCCTGGCACTGAAGCTTTCTTT. Translated, it gives CASSLFPGTEAFF. The variable domain in full, with the rest retrieved from reference TRBV7-9 and TRBJ1-1, is DTGVSQNPRHKITKRGQNVTFRCDPISEHNRLYWYRQTLGQGPEFLTYFQNEAQLEKSRLLSDRFSAERPKGSFSTLEIQRTEQGDSAMYLCASSLFPGTEAFFGQGTRLTVV.

The rearrangement joins TRBV20-1 to TRBJ2-1, with 10 bases that match TRBD2. Looked up from germline, CDR1 is DFQATT and CDR2 is SNEGSKA (reference sequence). V trimming: 0 bases; J trimming: 3 bases; junction bases outside the gene matches: 5. This CDR3 has 16 amino acids. CDR3 bases: TGCAGTGCTAGAGATCTCAGCGGGGGGGACTACAATGAGCAGTTCTTC. As protein: CSARDLSGGDYNEQFF.

This clonotype was recorded a few times. The CDR3 is CASSPRNQGTKGSPLHF. CDR3 DNA sequence: TGTGCCAGCAGCCCACGAAATCAGGGAACGAAAGGATCACCCCTCCACTTT. V gene TRBV11-2 combines with J gene TRBJ1-6; D is possibly TRBD1 (5 bases). Germline CDR1 reads SGHAT; CDR2 reads FQNNGV. There are 17 residues in the CDR3. Trimming stripped 5 bases from V and 10 bases from J, with 24 bases between. Drawing the rest from reference TRBV11-2 and TRBJ1-6, the complete variable domain is EAGVAQSPRYKIIEKRQSVAFWCNPISGHATLYWYQQILGQGPKLLIQFQNNGVVDDSQLPKDRFSAERLKGVDSTLKIQPAKLEDSAVYLCASSPRNQGTKGSPLHFGNGTRLTVT.

The CDR3 here is CASSKGPYEQYF. CDR3 nucleotide sequence: TGTGCCAGCAGTAAAGGGCCTTACGAGCAGTACTTC. The V gene is TRBV6-2 or TRBV6-3, the J gene TRBJ2-7; no reliable D call. V shed 5 bases and J shed 4 bases, with 9 bases lying between them. There are 12 residues in the CDR3. Germline CDR1 reads MNHEY; CDR2 reads SVGEGT.

The chain couples TRBV7-2 to TRBJ1-1, with D unresolved. V was trimmed by 2 bases and J by 0 bases, leaving 7 bases between them. Per the germline V gene, CDR1 is SGHTA and CDR2 is FQGNSA. The CDR3 is 14 residues long. CDR3 DNA sequence: TGTGCCAGCAGCTTACAAGTCGTGAACACTGAAGCTTTCTTT. Its translation is CASSLQVVNTEAFF.

The V call is TRBV10-3, the J call TRBJ2-3, with D possibly matching TRBD1 (6 bases). There are 14 residues in the CDR3. Trimming took off 6 bases at V and 1 base at J, with 11 bases between the two ends. The germline V gene encodes CDR1 ENHRY and CDR2 SYGVKD. The CDR3 is CAIRTGFGTDTQYF. The CDR3 DNA sequence: TGTGCCATCAGAACAGGGTTCGGCACAGATACGCAGTATTTT.

The genes are TRBV7-9 and TRBJ2-6; D gene unclear. This CDR3 is 18 amino acids long. The ends were cut back, 5 bases at V and 4 bases at J, with 21 bases in the middle. Germline CDR1 SEHNR, CDR2 FQNEAQ (reference sequence). The CDR3 is CASSLQAAIGTGANVLTF. CDR3 DNA: TGTGCCAGCAGCCTCCAGGCGGCAATAGGTACGGGGGCCAACGTCCTGACTTTC.

There are a few counts of this clonotype. V and J are TRBV6-5 and TRBJ2-3; a weak D match, TRBD2 (5 bases). In germline, CDR1 is MNHEY, CDR2 SVGAGI. V was pared by 6 bases and J by 3 bases, with 16 bases between. The CDR3 extends over 15 amino acids. The CDR3 DNA is TGTGCCAGCAGATCCTATTACGGGAAGACAGATACGCAGTATTTT. Amino acids: CASRSYYGKTDTQYF.

CDR3 DNA: TGTGCCATCAGTGAGTTCCCAGATCAGCCCCAGCATTTT. Its translation: CAISEFPDQPQHF. V and J are TRBV10-3 and TRBJ1-5; D not resolved. Germline CDR1 ENHRY, CDR2 SYGVKD. The V end lost 1 base, the J end lost 5 bases, and 6 bases lay between the germline ends. This CDR3 region has 13 residues.

The chain links TRBV6-6 to TRBJ2-7, with D perhaps TRBD1 (6 bases). The V gene lost 8 bases and the J gene lost 3 bases, with 20 bases spanning the gap. The germline gives CDR1 MNHNY, CDR2 SVGAGI (reference sequence). This CDR3 has 15 amino acids. The CDR3 region is CASRFQGLVGYEQYV. CDR3 DNA sequence: TGTGCCAGCCGATTCCAGGGGCTAGTGGGCTACGAGCAGTACGTC.

This sequence joins TRBV7-3 and TRBJ1-1; D is uncertain. V was cut by 6 bases and J by 3 bases, with 14 bases left in between. There are 14 residues in the CDR3. Per germline, CDR1 SGHTA and CDR2 FQGTGA. This chain's CDR3 is CASSQLGQDTEAFF. CDR3 DNA: TGTGCCAGCAGTCAATTAGGGCAGGACACTGAAGCTTTCTTT.

The gene calls are TRBV6-5 and TRBJ2-2, with TRBD2 matching 9 bases. The CDR3 totals 16 residues. Germline values: CDR1 MNHEY, CDR2 SVGAGI. The V segment lost 2 bases and the J segment 3 bases; nucleotides outside the gene matches: 4. The CDR3 bases are TGTGCCAGCAGTTACCAGCGGGGGGCGGACACCGGGGAGCTGTTTTTT. Amino acid sequence: CASSYQRGADTGELFF.

This chain connects TRBV6-1 to TRBJ1-2; TRBD1 aligns across 9 bases. The CDR3 spans 15 residues. The J segment lost 4 bases and the V segment lost 6 bases, leaving 9 bases of the junction unmatched. Germline V CDR1 and CDR2: MNHNS, SASEGT. The CDR3 sequence: CASSVGTGLLYGYTF. For the CDR3, the DNA is TGTGCCAGCAGCGTCGGGACAGGGTTACTCTATGGCTACACCTTC.

This clonotype occurred many times. The J gene is TRBJ2-1, the V gene TRBV20-1, with 8 bases aligning to TRBD2. Germline V gene lookup returns CDR1 DFQATT and CDR2 SNEGSKA (reference sequence). The ends lost 0 bases at V and 2 bases at J; junction bases unmatched: 3. There are 15 residues in the CDR3. CDR3 coding DNA: TGCAGTGCTAGAGATGGAGCGGGGGCCTACAATGAGCAGTTCTTC. Amino acids: CSARDGAGAYNEQFF.

The chain links TRBV7-9 to TRBJ1-1, with a weak D call TRBD1 (6 bases). Germline loops: CDR1 SEHNR, CDR2 FQNEAQ (reference sequence). V was cut by 2 bases and J by 2 bases, with 9 bases left in between. The length of the CDR3 is 14 residues. The CDR3 loop is CASSLTGQNTEAFF. DNA of the CDR3: TGTGCCAGCAGCTTAACAGGGCAAAACACTGAAGCTTTCTTT.

The sample holds a few counts of this clonotype. This chain connects TRBV6-6 to TRBJ2-7; 9 positions match TRBD1. Germline CDR1 reads MNHNY; CDR2 reads SVGAGI (reference sequence). The CDR3 is 13 residues long. The trim removed 8 bases at V and 2 bases at J, leaving 4 bases unmatched. The chain's CDR3 is CASGRDRAYEQYF. The CDR3 coding sequence is TGTGCCAGCGGTAGGGACAGGGCCTACGAGCAGTACTTC.

The CDR3 DNA follows: TGTGCCATCAGTGTTTCGGCAGCCTACGAGCAGTACGTC. This sequence encodes CAISVSAAYEQYV. J is TRBJ2-7 and V is TRBV10-3; D is undetermined. CDR1 and CDR2 from the germline V gene are ENHRY and SYGVKD. The CDR3 spans 13 residues. V shed 4 bases and J shed 2 bases, with 9 bases lying between them.

This clonotype was found a few times. DNA for the CDR3: TGTGCCAGGATTAACAGGGGAGGCACTGAAGCTTTCTTT. Translation gives CARINRGGTEAFF. The V gene is TRBV2, the J gene TRBJ1-1, with TRBD1 matching over 7 bases. J lost 4 bases, V lost 9 bases, and 8 bases had no gene match. Per germline, CDR1 SNHLY and CDR2 FYNNEI. CDR3 length: 13 residues.